This TCR beta chain is drawn from a study of T cells in Graves' hyperthyroidism and ophthalmopathy. Across the whole study: Peripheral blood was drawn at first diagnosis, prior to all treatment.

Study-level points and caveats: Ophthalmopathy prediction by the model preceded onset by a median roughly 6 months. Classification by a 13 V-J model distinguished ophthalmopathy from stable hyperthyroidism.

This clonotype has only one observation. Its antigen remains unknown. Researchers amplified the TCR beta CDR3 regions from RNA transcripts. HTBI primers were employed in a first-round RT-PCR of the TCR CDR3. TCRdb re-analysed the multiplex PCR reads in MiXCR, keeping a single row per CDR3 protein. The table includes about 420,000 distinct CDR3 sequences, 15% to 18% detected once. The CDR3 is 14 amino acids. After removal of 6 bases from V and 6 bases from J, the junction contained 3 bases not matched to a gene. Fresh peripheral blood, 10 ml, yielded the PBMCs. This chain uses TRBV12-3 or TRBV12-4 with TRBJ1-5, with 12 nucleotides matching TRBD1. What was sequenced was blood. The sequence derives from a young woman with Graves' hyperthyroidism. The CDR3 DNA sequence: TGTGCCAGCAGGGGACAGGGGGCTCGTCAGCCCCAGCATTTT. Protein: CASRGQGARQPQHF.